This T cell receptor (beta chain) was captured by sequencing in a study of blood T cell repertoires in COVID-19. Study background: Italy, Spain and the United States were the sources of the convalescent and acute COVID-19 samples.

The germline gives CDR1 KGHSH, CDR2 LQKENI. V gave up 6 bases and J gave up 1 base, with 12 bases separating them. The CDR3 has 14 residues. Using immunoSEQ multiplex PCR, the repertoire was profiled, and TCRdb retains in-frame clones only, with some absent. The table has about 130,000 clones, roughly four fifths seen once; the top ten hold more than 10%. V and J are TRBV18 and TRBJ1-1; no reliable D call. The TCR sequence derives from a human donor in a cohort sampled during active COVID-19. Sequenced sample: peripheral blood. CDR3 sequence: CASSPGWENTEAFF. The DNA of the CDR3 is TGTGCCAGCTCCCCGGGGTGGGAGAACACTGAAGCTTTCTTT.